These T cell receptor beta chains were read from a single sample in a study of cytomegalovirus exposure and HLA in healthy donors. The repertoire was sequenced with immunoSEQ multiplex PCR; TCRdb's copy has only in-frame clones and lacks some. The sample holds over 150,000 clones, 86% seen once. The sample consisted of PBMCs. These receptors came from a human donor in good health. The CDR3 runs from the conserved cysteine through the conserved F or W.

TRBV6-1	CASRHRESNEAFF
TRBV5-4	CASSAGQSKNIQYF
TRBV27	CASSVPNLAGGPMGEQFF
TRBV25-1	CASSEWARSVPEAFF
TRBV25-1	CASSVGGASYNEQFF
TRBV7-9	CASSLVGPDTQYF
TRBV27	CASSFIQGVAGELFF
TRBV19	CASSTGRAGINGYTF
TRBV5-1	CASSLGVSGNTIYF
TRBV27	CASSTSDSTKNIQYF
TRBV5-4	CASSWPGLLSNEQFF
TRBV18	CASSPPAGQDGYTF
TRBV6-5	CASSSPRQGDTEAFF
TRBV5-4	CASSFGTGDYNEQFF
TRBV9	CASSVGDIETQYF
TRBV19	CASSLRLDNEQFF
TRBV7-9	CASSLKSSEVPGVYEQYF
TRBV25-1	CASSDRGPRAEAFF
TRBV30	CAWSPLGTVNTGELFF
TRBV29-1	CSDEAFIEQYF
TRBV7-8	CASSPGGYEQYF
TRBV5-1	CASSPAGTSLAEEQYF
TRBV13	CASSPTGRGAYTDTQYF
TRBV11-2	CASSPLQGKNTEAFF
TRBV4-1	CASSQGIGGADGELFF
TRBV25-1	CASSGGTGSYEQYF
TRBV5-1	CASSPVEVTEAFF